The 32 T cell receptor beta chains reported below all come from one sample, sequenced in a study of cytomegalovirus exposure and HLA in healthy donors (TCRdb year 2017). The library was built by means of the immunoSEQ multiplex PCR assay. For the multiplex PCR, a mixture combining 60 forward primers for TCR Vbeta segments and 13 reverse primers for TCR Jbeta segments was used. Here the immuneACCESS table is served through TCRdb, limited to in-frame sequences with V and J called. Missing clones are a known gap in these copies; in checked studies unresolved V genes cover under half, and the rest lacks a known reason. The sample profile shows 160,000 or so clones; 78% of them were found once. The ten largest clones capture about 1.5% of the sample. Sequencing used PBMCs. Receptor source: a male donor in good health and CMV-seronegative.

The chain combines TRBV14 with TRBJ2-1, with 8 bases that match TRBD1. This CDR3 is 16 amino acids long. The V gene's germline CDR1 is SGHDN and CDR2 FVKESK. V was pared by 3 bases and J by 2 bases, with 6 bases of the junction left unmatched. CDR3 sequence reads: CASSQAPGQAYNEQFF. The CDR3 DNA reads TGTGCCAGCAGCCAGGCACCGGGACAGGCCTACAATGAGCAGTTCTTC.

CDR3 sequence (DNA): TGTGCCACAGGCTCCTATAATTCACCCCTCCACTTT. Protein: CATGSYNSPLHF. V usage is TRBV27 and J usage is TRBJ1-6; D call uncertain. CDR3 size: 12 residues. The germline V gene has CDR1 MNHEY and CDR2 SMNVEV (reference sequence). V lost 10 bases and J 0 bases, leaving 4 bases between the germline ends.

This clone appeared once. The J gene is TRBJ1-4, the V gene TRBV5-1; 8 bases agree with TRBD1. Germline V lookup: CDR1 SGHRS, CDR2 YFSETQ. With 4 bases clipped from V and 7 bases from J, the junction kept 12 bases outside the gene matches. The length of the CDR3 is 16 residues. In DNA, the CDR3 is TGCGCCAGCAGCCAGGGAGGAGGGACAGGTCTTGAAAAACTGTTTTTT. Translating it yields CASSQGGGTGLEKLFF.

The chain is built from TRBV5-1 and TRBJ2-7; weak D call: TRBD1 (5 bases). This CDR3 has 14 amino acids. The germline V and J ends were trimmed by 5 bases and 3 bases, with 15 bases remaining between them. The germline gives CDR1 SGHRS, CDR2 YFSETQ. The CDR3 spells CASRPTTDYYEQYF. CDR3 bases: TGCGCCAGCAGACCTACGACAGATTACTACGAGCAGTACTTC.

This clone was seen only once. V gene TRBV9 combines with J gene TRBJ2-2; 11 bases agree with TRBD2. The CDR3 covers 16 residues. After removal of 4 bases from V and 7 bases from J, the junction contained 9 bases not matched to a gene. CDR1 and CDR2 (germline): SGDLS, YYNGEE. The CDR3 DNA sequence: TGTGCCAGCAGCCCCACTAGCGGGAGTTTCAGCGGGGAGCTGTTTTTT. Translated, it gives CASSPTSGSFSGELFF.

CDR3 amino acids: CASSYPTGIRNQPQHF. In DNA, the CDR3 is TGTGCCAGCAGTTACCCGACAGGGATTCGCAATCAGCCCCAGCATTTT. V gene TRBV6-6 combines with J gene TRBJ1-5; the match to TRBD1 covers 7 bases. Trimming cost V 2 bases and J 2 bases; bases outside gene matches: 6. Per the germline V gene, CDR1 is MNHNY and CDR2 is SVGAGI (reference sequence). The CDR3 has 16 residues.

This clone was counted a few times. The rearrangement uses TRBV10-3 and TRBJ2-1; 10 nucleotides match TRBD2. The CDR3 covers 15 residues. The germline CDR1 and CDR2 sequences are ENHRY and SYGVKD. Germline trimming cut 5 bases from V and 8 bases from J; bases unmatched to any gene: 9. This CDR3 reads CAISSGGAWRDEQFF. DNA for the CDR3: TGTGCCATCAGTAGCGGGGGGGCCTGGAGGGATGAGCAGTTCTTC.

The J gene is TRBJ2-3, the V gene TRBV18; 9 bases map to TRBD1. Losses at the gene ends were 3 bases for V and 8 bases for J; bases not matched to a gene: 6. Germline CDR1 KGHSH, CDR2 LQKENI. The CDR3 covers 14 residues. In nucleotides, the CDR3 is TGTGCCAGCTCACCCGGGACAGGGTTGGGTACGCAGTATTTT. Its protein product is CASSPGTGLGTQYF.

This clone was observed once. One end of the junction varies from germline; a read error may be responsible. This sequence joins TRBV5-5 and TRBJ1-2; D is undetermined. The CDR3 has 13 amino acids. From germline, CDR1 is SGHKS and CDR2 YYEKEE (reference sequence). CDR3 nucleotide sequence: TGTGCCAGCAGATTGGACGGTTTAGCAGGCTACACCTTC. Its translation: CASRLDGLAGYTF.

The chain has TRBV5-6 and TRBJ1-2; TRBD1 is a possible D gene (6 bases). V lost 4 bases, J lost 4 bases, and 17 bases lay in between. Germline V gene data show CDR1 as SGHDT and CDR2 as YYEEEE. The CDR3 extends over 15 amino acids. CDR3 nucleotides: TGTGCCAGCAGCCCGGGGGGGCACAGCGGCTATGGCTACACCTTC. Protein: CASSPGGHSGYGYTF. Based on the CDR3 plus reference TRBV5-6 and TRBJ1-2, the full variable domain is DAGVTQSPTHLIKTRGQQVTLRCSPKSGHDTVSWYQQALGQGPQFIFQYYEEEERQRGNFPDRFSGHQFPNYSSELNVNALLLGDSALYLCASSPGGHSGYGYTFGSGTRLTVV.

This clone was counted only a few times. J is TRBJ1-1 and V is TRBV6-1; D gene uncertain. The CDR3 is 13 residues long. Per germline, CDR1 MNHNS and CDR2 SASEGT. V was pared by 2 bases and J by 7 bases, with 11 bases between. The CDR3 nucleotides read TGTGCCAGCAGTGAAAGGAGGGATAGTGAAGCTTTCTTT. Translated: CASSERRDSEAFF.

This clone has only one observation. An end of the junction differs from the germline gene, which may be a read error. The chain recombines TRBV4-3 with TRBJ1-2; D is unclear. The CDR3 contains 14 residues. The germline gives CDR1 LGHNA, CDR2 YSLEER. The CDR3 nucleotides read TGCGTCAGCAGCCAAGAGAGGGCGGTGGGTGGCTACACCTTC. The encoded protein is CVSSQERAVGGYTF.

The V and J genes are TRBV2 and TRBJ2-7; maybe TRBD2 (6 bases). CDR3 size: 13 residues. The germline gives CDR1 SNHLY, CDR2 FYNNEI. Trimming shortened V by 4 bases and J by 1 base, and 8 bases separated the two germline ends. The CDR3 bases are TGTGCCAGCAGTGGTGGAGGGTCCTACGAGCAGTACTTC. Residues: CASSGGGSYEQYF.

This chain uses TRBV9 with TRBJ1-6; D unresolved. The V end lost 0 bases, the J end lost 5 bases, and 9 bases lay between the germline ends. Per the germline V gene, CDR1 is SGDLS and CDR2 is YYNGEE. This CDR3 spans 15 amino acids. Here the CDR3 DNA reads TGTGCCAGCAGCGTAGGTGAAGCCAATAATTCACCCCTCCACTTT. Amino acids: CASSVGEANNSPLHF.

The V and J genes are TRBV10-3 and TRBJ2-1, with 7 bases aligning to TRBD2. The CDR3 runs to 14 residues. Germline assignment: CDR1 ENHRY and CDR2 SYGVKD. V dropped 7 bases and J dropped 5; count of bases not matched to a gene: 8. The CDR3 DNA reads TGTGCCATCACACCAGGCGGGGGAGACAATGAGCAGTTCTTC. This translates into CAITPGGGDNEQFF.

The chain uses TRBV29-1 and TRBJ2-2, with 7 bases fitting TRBD1. From germline, CDR1 is SQVTM and CDR2 ANQGSEA. V dropped 5 bases and J dropped 5; count of bases not matched to a gene: 8. This CDR3 spans 14 amino acids. The CDR3 here is CSVFPGGSTGELFF. CDR3 nucleotides: TGCAGCGTTTTTCCAGGGGGAAGTACCGGGGAGCTGTTTTTT.

The V call is TRBV6-1, the J call TRBJ2-5; a weak D match, TRBD1 (6 bases). This CDR3 has 13 residues. Germline assignment: CDR1 MNHNS and CDR2 SASEGT. V was shortened by 8 bases and J by 4 bases, with 14 bases between the two germline ends. The CDR3 spells CASSPQGGETQYF. The CDR3 region has the DNA TGTGCCAGCTCACCACAGGGCGGAGAGACCCAGTACTTC.

This clone turned up a few times. The chain recombines TRBV28 with TRBJ2-3; D is undetermined. CDR1 MDHEN and CDR2 SYDVKM come from the germline V gene. The germline V and J ends were trimmed by 5 bases and 0 bases, with 18 bases remaining between them. This CDR3 is 17 amino acids long. DNA for the CDR3: TGTGCCAGCAGTCCCCCCGCAACTACATGGAGCACAGATACGCAGTATTTT. As protein: CASSPPATTWSTDTQYF.

The chain uses TRBV28 and TRBJ2-3; D call uncertain. Germline V gives CDR1 MDHEN, CDR2 SYDVKM. The CDR3 is 12 amino acids. V lost 3 bases and J lost 7, with 8 bases in between. The chain's CDR3 is CASSLRVNTQYF. The CDR3 nucleotides are TGTGCCAGCAGTTTGCGTGTGAATACGCAGTATTTT.

The chain employs TRBV28 and TRBJ2-2; weak D call: TRBD1 (6 bases). Germline CDR1 is MDHEN and CDR2 is SYDVKM. The ends were cut back, 1 base at V and 6 bases at J, with 6 bases in the middle. The CDR3 is made up of 13 amino acids. The CDR3 DNA is TGTGCCAGCAGTTTATCAGGGGCCGGGGAGCTGTTTTTT. Amino acids: CASSLSGAGELFF.

The V call is TRBV6-1, the J call TRBJ2-5; 7 nucleotides match TRBD2. This CDR3 spans 13 amino acids. V trimming: 6 bases; J trimming: 0 bases; junction bases outside the gene matches: 1. The germline CDR1 and CDR2 sequences are MNHNS and SASEGT. Here the CDR3 DNA reads TGTGCCAGCAGGCGGGGGAACCAAGAGACCCAGTACTTC. Translating gives CASRRGNQETQYF.

This clone was counted a few times. The chain is built from TRBV9 and TRBJ2-3; D is unclear. The V gene's germline CDR1 is SGDLS and CDR2 YYNGEE. The CDR3 is made up of 15 amino acids. The V end was cut by 0 bases, the J end by 0 bases, with 8 bases between. CDR3 sequence (DNA): TGTGCCAGCAGCGTAGGGCTGGCTAGCACAGATACGCAGTATTTT. Translating it yields CASSVGLASTDTQYF.

The chain couples TRBV5-1 to TRBJ1-4; D ambiguous. The CDR3 consists of 16 residues. Looked up from germline, CDR1 is SGHRS and CDR2 is YFSETQ. The V gene lost 0 bases and the J gene lost 0 bases, with 9 bases spanning the gap. The CDR3 DNA reads TGCGCCAGCAGCTTGGTAGGCGGTGCAACTAATGAAAAACTGTTTTTT. It yields the protein CASSLVGGATNEKLFF.

V and J are TRBV7-6 and TRBJ2-3, with a weak D call TRBD2 (6 bases). The V end lost 5 bases, the J end lost 2 bases, and 11 bases lay between the germline ends. Per germline, CDR1 SGHVS and CDR2 FNYEAQ. The CDR3 runs 14 residues. The CDR3 nucleotides are TGTGCCAGCAGCCCGGAGGGCTACACAGATACGCAGTATTTT. Encoded protein: CASSPEGYTDTQYF.

In this sample, this clone turned up once. The V gene is TRBV18, the J gene TRBJ1-1; D is undetermined. Trimming removed 3 bases at V and 5 bases at J, with 13 bases between. Germline CDR1 is KGHSH and CDR2 is LQKENI. The CDR3 is 14 amino acids. The CDR3 DNA reads as TGTGCCAGCTCACCCAACTCGGAGGGTACTGAAGCTTTCTTT. This gives the protein CASSPNSEGTEAFF.

This chain connects TRBV4-1 to TRBJ1-4; the match to TRBD1 covers 8 bases. This CDR3 has 15 residues. V trimming: 4 bases; J trimming: 4 bases; junction bases outside the gene matches: 5. The germline V gene has CDR1 MGHRA and CDR2 YSYEKL. The CDR3 DNA reads TGCGCCAGCAGCCCCCGGACAGGGTTTAATGAAAAACTGTTTTTT. Translating it yields CASSPRTGFNEKLFF.

V gene TRBV9 combines with J gene TRBJ1-2, with a weak D call TRBD1 (6 bases). The CDR3 is 17 amino acids. The germline V gene has CDR1 SGDLS and CDR2 YYNGEE. V was shortened by 2 bases and J by 3 bases, with 20 bases between the two germline ends. CDR3 in amino acids: CASSVKVQGQGDYGYTF. CDR3 nucleotides: TGTGCCAGCAGCGTTAAAGTCCAGGGACAAGGAGACTATGGCTACACCTTC.

The chain couples TRBV11-2 to TRBJ2-3; a possible D gene is TRBD1 (5 bases). The ends were cut back, 5 bases at V and 3 bases at J, with 15 bases in the middle. Per the germline V gene, CDR1 is SGHAT and CDR2 is FQNNGV. This CDR3 has 15 residues. CDR3 sequence: CASSPGAGATDTQYF. The CDR3 bases are TGTGCCAGCAGCCCTGGGGCAGGAGCGACAGATACGCAGTATTTT.

The rearrangement uses TRBV10-1 and TRBJ2-3; 7 nucleotides agree with TRBD2. With V trimmed by 3 bases and J by 0 bases, 6 bases remained unmatched. Germline V gene sequence: CDR1 WNHNN, CDR2 SYGVQD (reference sequence). CDR3 size: 16 residues. As DNA, the CDR3 is TGCGCCAGCAGTGATGGGAGGGGCACTAGCACAGATACGCAGTATTTT. This codes for CASSDGRGTSTDTQYF.

This chain uses TRBV4-3 with TRBJ2-2, with 7 bases that match TRBD1. In germline, CDR1 is LGHNA, CDR2 YSLEER. With V trimmed by 1 base and J by 10 bases, 9 bases remained unmatched. The CDR3 loop spans 15 amino acids. The CDR3 spells CASSQGQGQWEELFF. CDR3 nucleotide sequence: TGCGCCAGCAGCCAAGGACAGGGTCAATGGGAGGAGCTGTTTTTT.

This clone has just a few counts. The rearrangement links TRBV6-5 to TRBJ2-2; a weak D match, TRBD1 (6 bases). V was trimmed by 8 bases and J by 0 bases, leaving 10 bases between them. The length of the CDR3 is 14 residues. The germline V gene encodes CDR1 MNHEY and CDR2 SVGAGI. CDR3: CASRTEANTGELFF. The CDR3 region has the DNA TGTGCCAGCCGGACAGAAGCGAACACCGGGGAGCTGTTTTTT.

V usage is TRBV7-3 and J usage is TRBJ2-1; the match to TRBD2 covers 7 bases. Germline trimming cut 4 bases from V and 9 bases from J; bases unmatched to any gene: 3. From germline, CDR1 is SGHTA and CDR2 FQGTGA. This CDR3 is built from 12 residues. DNA for the CDR3: TGTGCCAGCAGCTCAGGCGGGGGTGAGCAGTTCTTC. Translation gives CASSSGGGEQFF.